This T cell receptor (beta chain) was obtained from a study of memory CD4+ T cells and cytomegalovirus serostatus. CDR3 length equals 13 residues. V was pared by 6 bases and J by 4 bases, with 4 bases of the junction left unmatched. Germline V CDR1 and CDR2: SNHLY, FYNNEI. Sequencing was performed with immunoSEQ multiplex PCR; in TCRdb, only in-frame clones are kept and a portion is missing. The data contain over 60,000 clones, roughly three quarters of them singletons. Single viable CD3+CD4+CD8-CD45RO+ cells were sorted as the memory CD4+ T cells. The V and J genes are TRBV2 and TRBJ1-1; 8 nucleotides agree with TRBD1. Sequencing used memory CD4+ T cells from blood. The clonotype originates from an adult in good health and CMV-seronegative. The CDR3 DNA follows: TGTGCCAGCAGGGCACAGGGGGGCACTGAAGCTTTCTTT. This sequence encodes CASRAQGGTEAFF.